These 8 T cell receptor beta chains were all obtained from the same sample, sequenced in a study of blood T cell repertoires in COVID-19. Generated by immunoSEQ multiplex PCR, the TCRdb table keeps only in-frame clones and is missing some. The repertoire holds fewer than 200,000 clones, about 88% seen once, with around 8.1% in the top ten. The sequenced sample was peripheral blood. Receptors were obtained from a woman aged 60-75 years with COVID-19, enrolled during active disease.

This clone turned up a few times. This chain links TRBV7-9 with TRBJ1-4, with TRBD1 as a possible D gene (6 bases). The CDR3 is 15 amino acids. The germline V gene has CDR1 SEHNR and CDR2 FQNEAQ (reference sequence). V shed 4 bases and J shed 10 bases, with 19 bases lying between them. CDR3 DNA sequence: TGTGCCAGCAGCTCTACAGGGCAGCGTTTGGGAAAACTGTTTTTT. Protein product: CASSSTGQRLGKLFF.

The chain is built from TRBV5-6 and TRBJ1-1; D uncertain. V was trimmed by 2 bases and J by 8 bases, leaving 7 bases between them. Germline lookup yields CDR1 SGHDT and CDR2 YYEEEE. The CDR3 totals 11 residues. The CDR3: CASSFRVEAFF. The DNA for the CDR3 is TGTGCCAGCAGCTTCCGGGTGGAAGCTTTCTTT.

The count of this clone is one. V is TRBV3-1 (or the pseudogene TRBV3-2) and J is TRBJ1-5; a weak D match, TRBD1 (5 bases). CDR3 length: 11 amino acids. The V gene's germline CDR1 is LGHDT and CDR2 YNNKEL (reference sequence). V was cut by 3 bases and J by 9 bases, with 6 bases left in between. CDR3 sequence reads: CASSQGGPQHF. The CDR3 DNA reads as TGTGCCAGCAGCCAGGGGGGGCCCCAGCATTTT.

The chain uses TRBV28 and TRBJ2-7; 12 bases are a match to TRBD2. V shed 3 bases and J 3 bases; nucleotides not matched to a gene: 6. The CDR3 extends over 16 amino acids. The germline gives CDR1 MDHEN, CDR2 SYDVKM. The CDR3: CASSFQASGRGYEQYF. The CDR3 nucleotides read TGTGCCAGCAGTTTCCAGGCTAGCGGGAGGGGCTACGAGCAGTACTTC.

The CDR3 is CASRPGTGQRWYF. DNA of the CDR3: TGTGCCAGCAGACCTGGGACAGGGCAGCGGTGGTACTTC. The chain recombines TRBV28 with TRBJ2-4; 9 bases map to TRBD1. Losses at the gene ends were 6 bases for V and 15 bases for J; bases not matched to a gene: 12. From germline, CDR1 is MDHEN and CDR2 SYDVKM. CDR3 size: 13 residues.

The rearrangement joins TRBV5-1 to TRBJ2-7; 13 nucleotides agree with TRBD2. Trimming at V came to 0 bases and at J to 9 bases, leaving 9 bases not matched to a gene. Germline CDR1 reads SGHRS; CDR2 reads YFSETQ. The CDR3 loop spans 16 amino acids. The CDR3: CASSLGGLAGESRQYF. CDR3 DNA sequence: TGCGCCAGCAGCTTGGGCGGACTAGCGGGAGAGTCCCGGCAGTACTTC.

This chain connects TRBV3-1 (or the pseudogene TRBV3-2) to TRBJ2-7; D is uncertain. The CDR3 loop spans 12 amino acids. CDR1 and CDR2 (germline): LGHDT, YNNKEL (reference sequence). V was cut by 3 bases and J by 0 bases, with 3 bases left in between. The CDR3 DNA follows: TGTGCCAGCAGCCAGAGCTCCTACGAGCAGTACTTC. As protein: CASSQSSYEQYF.

The chain employs TRBV7-7 and TRBJ2-5; TRBD1 agrees at 9 bases. J gave up 5 bases and V 5 bases, and 3 bases lay outside the gene matches. Looked up from germline, CDR1 is SSHAT and CDR2 is FNYEAQ (reference sequence). CDR3 size: 13 residues. CDR3 DNA sequence: TGTGCCAGCAGCCCTGGACAGGGGGAGACCCAGTACTTC. Its translation is CASSPGQGETQYF.